This T cell receptor (beta chain) was documented in a study of T cell repertoires in cytomegalovirus infection. As for this clonotype: No antigen is known for it.

General study results and limits: Totalled public TCR beta family frequency picked out people who carried CMV plus the relevant HLA.

Using its own MiXCR run on the reads, TCRdb lists one record per CDR3 protein. The sample has about 830,000 distinct CDR3 sequences; roughly 33% are singletons. There are 17 residues in the CDR3. Trimming took 2 bases from V and 2 from J; bases not matched to a gene: 10. Germline assignment: CDR1 SEHNR and CDR2 FQNEAQ (reference sequence). Here the sequenced sample was cultured CD8+ T cells from PBMCs, taken from culture after CMV antigen stimulation. The clonotype originates from a human donor in good health (CMV status not recorded). Some clones in this sample may be carry-over from other donors' samples. V and J are TRBV7-9 and TRBJ2-7; 9 nucleotides align to TRBD1. CDR3 sequence: CASSLRPGQGDPYEQYV. Here the CDR3 DNA reads TGTGCCAGCAGCTTACGCCCGGGACAGGGAGATCCCTACGAGCAGTACGTC.